This is a list of T cell receptor beta chains from one sample in a study of OX40 agonist ivuxolimab in advanced cancers. Assay: immunoSEQ multiplex PCR; the TCRdb copy retains only in-frame clones and omits some. This table holds approximately 67,000 clones, more than 70% found once. The sample here was CD4+ or CD8+ T cells sorted from blood, taken in a trial of the OX40 agonist ivuxolimab. The receptors derive from an adult with an advanced solid tumor such as melanoma, head and neck, liver or kidney cancer. Each CDR3 is given with its conserved first and last residue. The order of the fields is V gene, D gene, clone size, J gene, CDR3 protein, CDR3 DNA. D genes are given only for firm matches. Not every row has a clone size; where given, it reads once, few, many or a size class.

v_gene: TRBV7-2
d_gene: -
abundance: -
j_gene: TRBJ2-1
CDR3aa: CASSLRSGRMGNEQFF
CDR3nt: TGTGCCAGCAGCTTACGGAGCGGCCGAATGGGCAATGAGCAGTTCTTC

v_gene: TRBV19
d_gene: TRBD1
abundance: -
j_gene: TRBJ2-1
CDR3aa: CASSIPTGVGYNEQFF
CDR3nt: TGTGCCAGTAGTATCCCGACAGGGGTGGGCTACAATGAGCAGTTCTTC

v_gene: TRBV6-6
d_gene: TRBD1
abundance: -
j_gene: TRBJ1-2
CDR3aa: CASSLLPGTVGYTF
CDR3nt: TGTGCCAGCAGCCTATTACCCGGGACAGTAGGCTACACCTTC

v_gene: TRBV6-1
d_gene: TRBD1
abundance: -
j_gene: TRBJ1-1
CDR3aa: CASRRQGSNTEAFF
CDR3nt: TGTGCCAGCAGAAGACAGGGGTCAAACACTGAAGCTTTCTTT

v_gene: TRBV11-2
d_gene: -
abundance: -
j_gene: TRBJ2-6
CDR3aa: CASSSAVSGANVLTF
CDR3nt: TGTGCCAGCAGCTCCGCCGTCTCTGGGGCCAACGTCCTGACTTTC

v_gene: TRBV5-4
d_gene: TRBD2
abundance: -
j_gene: TRBJ2-3
CDR3aa: CASSGGGAGQVDTQYF
CDR3nt: TGTGCCAGCAGCGGGGGAGGGGCAGGGCAAGTAGATACGCAGTATTTT

v_gene: TRBV28
d_gene: -
abundance: -
j_gene: TRBJ2-7
CDR3aa: CASSTFNEQYF
CDR3nt: TGTGCCAGCAGTACTTTTAACGAGCAGTACTTC

v_gene: TRBV29-1
d_gene: -
abundance: -
j_gene: TRBJ2-2
CDR3aa: CSVLGSSTGELFF
CDR3nt: TGCAGCGTTCTGGGATCGAGCACCGGGGAGCTGTTTTTT

v_gene: TRBV4-1
d_gene: -
abundance: -
j_gene: TRBJ1-2
CDR3aa: CASSQDADRWFNYGYTF
CDR3nt: TGCGCCAGCAGCCAAGATGCGGACAGATGGTTCAACTATGGCTACACCTTC

v_gene: TRBV19
d_gene: -
abundance: -
j_gene: TRBJ1-2
CDR3aa: CASSMSLYGYTF
CDR3nt: TGTGCCAGTAGTATGTCTCTCTATGGCTACACCTTC

v_gene: TRBV7-9
d_gene: TRBD1
abundance: -
j_gene: TRBJ2-1
CDR3aa: CASSLGQGAYNEQFF
CDR3nt: TGTGCCAGCAGCTTAGGTCAGGGGGCTTACAATGAGCAGTTCTTC

v_gene: TRBV7-3
d_gene: -
abundance: -
j_gene: TRBJ2-1
CDR3aa: CASSPTVFSYNEQFF
CDR3nt: TGTGCCAGCAGCCCGACAGTGTTTTCCTACAATGAGCAGTTCTTC

v_gene: TRBV7-9
d_gene: -
abundance: -
j_gene: TRBJ2-4
CDR3aa: CASSLGVSGAKNIQYF
CDR3nt: TGTGCCAGCAGCTTAGGTGTTTCAGGGGCCAAAAACATTCAGTACTTC

v_gene: TRBV11-2
d_gene: TRBD2
abundance: -
j_gene: TRBJ2-3
CDR3aa: CASSLPGLARTDTQYF
CDR3nt: TGTGCCAGCAGCCTGCCGGGACTAGCGCGCACAGATACGCAGTATTTT

v_gene: TRBV7-6
d_gene: TRBD2
abundance: -
j_gene: TRBJ2-3
CDR3aa: CASLRREGSDTQYF
CDR3nt: TGTGCCAGCCTTCGGCGGGAGGGTTCTGATACGCAGTATTTT

v_gene: TRBV7-2
d_gene: -
abundance: -
j_gene: TRBJ2-3
CDR3aa: CASSRGKTSLSADTQYF
CDR3nt: TGTGCCAGCAGCCGCGGGAAGACTAGTCTCTCTGCAGATACGCAGTATTTT

v_gene: TRBV10-3
d_gene: -
abundance: few
j_gene: TRBJ1-1
CDR3aa: CAISESVGVTEAFF
CDR3nt: TGTGCCATCAGTGAGTCCGTAGGTGTCACTGAAGCTTTCTTT

v_gene: TRBV4-3
d_gene: -
abundance: -
j_gene: TRBJ2-3
CDR3aa: CASSGRGADTQYF
CDR3nt: TGCGCCAGCTCGGGAAGGGGCGCAGATACGCAGTATTTT

v_gene: TRBV5-1
d_gene: TRBD2
abundance: -
j_gene: TRBJ2-1
CDR3aa: CASRGTSIYNEQFF
CDR3nt: TGCGCCAGCAGGGGGACTAGCATCTACAATGAGCAGTTCTTC

v_gene: TRBV7-9
d_gene: -
abundance: -
j_gene: TRBJ1-2
CDR3aa: CASSLMTEYWGGGYTF
CDR3nt: TGTGCCAGCAGCCTAATGACCGAGTACTGGGGCGGGGGCTACACCTTC

v_gene: TRBV5-1
d_gene: -
abundance: -
j_gene: TRBJ1-1
CDR3aa: CASSAGAMNTEAFF
CDR3nt: TGCGCCAGCAGCGCCGGGGCCATGAACACTGAAGCTTTCTTT

v_gene: TRBV7-2
d_gene: -
abundance: medium-sized
j_gene: TRBJ2-3
CDR3aa: CASSLLGITDTQYF
CDR3nt: TGTGCCAGCAGCTTACTTGGAATCACAGATACGCAGTATTTT

v_gene: TRBV19
d_gene: -
abundance: medium-sized
j_gene: TRBJ2-5
CDR3aa: CASTSRPGRGETQYF
CDR3nt: TGTGCCAGTACCTCACGTCCGGGACGAGGAGAGACCCAGTACTTC

v_gene: TRBV6-5
d_gene: -
abundance: -
j_gene: TRBJ2-7
CDR3aa: CASSYSRRLGAHEQYF
CDR3nt: TGTGCCAGCAGTTACTCGCGAAGGCTCGGAGCCCACGAGCAGTACTTC

v_gene: TRBV9
d_gene: -
abundance: -
j_gene: TRBJ2-5
CDR3aa: CASSVGSRQETQYF
CDR3nt: TGTGCCAGCAGCGTGGGTTCCAGACAAGAGACCCAGTACTTC

v_gene: TRBV4-2
d_gene: -
abundance: once
j_gene: TRBJ2-3
CDR3aa: CASSQIGAADTQYF
CDR3nt: TGTGCCAGCAGCCAAATCGGGGCGGCAGATACGCAGTATTTT

v_gene: TRBV6-6
d_gene: TRBD1
abundance: -
j_gene: TRBJ1-1
CDR3aa: CASSLGDRVTEAFF
CDR3nt: TGTGCCAGCAGTTTAGGGGACAGGGTCACTGAAGCTTTCTTT

v_gene: TRBV5-1
d_gene: -
abundance: -
j_gene: TRBJ2-1
CDR3aa: CASSLEPYNEQFF
CDR3nt: TGCGCCAGCAGCTTGGAGCCCTACAATGAGCAGTTCTTC

v_gene: TRBV7-2
d_gene: -
abundance: once
j_gene: TRBJ2-3
CDR3aa: CASSHKSGYTDTQYF
CDR3nt: TGTGCCAGCAGCCACAAGAGCGGGTACACAGATACGCAGTATTTT

v_gene: TRBV30
d_gene: TRBD2
abundance: -
j_gene: TRBJ2-1
CDR3aa: CAWTGSGISSYNEQFF
CDR3nt: TGTGCCTGGACGGGTAGCGGGATAAGCTCCTACAATGAGCAGTTCTTC

v_gene: TRBV2
d_gene: -
abundance: few
j_gene: TRBJ2-1
CDR3aa: CASRRGLGNNEQFF
CDR3nt: TGTGCCAGCAGAAGAGGGTTGGGGAACAATGAGCAGTTCTTC